This entry features one TCR beta chain sequence. The table came from immunoSEQ multiplex PCR; TCRdb's copy has only in-frame clones and leaves some out. The table includes fewer than 200,000 clones, nearly 90% detected once. This sample stems from a study of control samples from healthy donors and cancer patients. The sequenced material came from blood. The receptor was isolated from a woman aged 45-60 years in good health.

The CDR3 sequence: CASSQTPTGSNQPQHF. CDR3 in DNA: TGTGCCAGCAGCCAAACCCCAACAGGTAGCAATCAGCCCCAGCATTTT. The chain links TRBV2 to TRBJ1-5; a weak D match, TRBD1 (5 bases). Germline assignment: CDR1 SNHLY and CDR2 FYNNEI. The CDR3 sequence is 16 residues long. With 6 bases removed from V and 0 bases from J, the gap between germline ends came to 15 bases. Together with reference TRBV2 and TRBJ1-5, the CDR3 gives the full variable domain: EPEVTQTPSHQVTQMGQEVILRCVPISNHLYFYWYRQILGQKVEFLVSFYNNEISEKSEIFDDQFSVERPDGSNFTLKIRSTKLEDSAMYFCASSQTPTGSNQPQHFGDGTRLSIL.